This TCR beta chain was captured in a study of PD-1 blockade in classical Hodgkin lymphoma (TCRdb year 2020). Broadly, across the study: The study used CyTOF and TCR beta sequencing to define a peripheral blood immune signature of response to PD-1 blockade in classical Hodgkin lymphoma. Study-wide conclusions, independent of this receptor: The study was restricted to a single clinical trial cohort, and the causes of repertoire differences, possibly disease activity or prior therapy, were left undefined. Baseline TCR diversity was reported as lower in newly diagnosed patients than in healthy donors, and lower still in relapsed/refractory patients.

Genomic DNA was isolated using the Qiagen DNeasy kit from unsorted PBMCs as well as from negatively selected CD4+ and CD8+ fractions. TCR beta CDR3 regions were subjected to amplification by immunoSEQ multiplex PCR with primers that anneal to V and J segments. A synthetic immune receptor repertoire was used to minimize amplification bias, and remaining bias was computationally removed after sequencing. As for the original processing: Custom Python scripts were used to quantify repertoire diversity as the Shannon entropy index. The unsorted, CD4+ and CD8+ repertoires were each analyzed separately, with the exception of combined analyses, where CD4+ and CD8+ sequences were merged in silico. Drawn from immuneACCESS, this table holds only the in-frame rearrangements with V and J called that TCRdb kept. Clones are partly lost; checked studies trace under half to an unresolved V gene and leave the rest unexplained. That table is the source of V, J and clone size, and D and trimming were worked out from the DNA. The sample table holds about 35,000 clones, of which roughly 90% were seen once. The ten biggest clones cover 0.2% to 0.25% of the sample.

As encoded in the germline V gene, CDR1 is SGHRS while CDR2 is YFSETQ. The CDR3 holds 14 amino acids from the cysteine to the phenylalanine. The kept DNA is CDR3 alone, 42 bases in frame from the first base. V ends up 4 bases short and J 2 bases short, with an unmatched junction base count of 5. What this sample's time point label stands for: newly diagnosed, previously untreated cHL patient sample. Magnetic negative selection with a Miltenyi CD4+ T cell isolation kit was used to purify CD4+ T cells from thawed PBMCs. To serve as a comparison group for the relapsed/refractory trial patients, PBMCs were sequenced from patients with newly diagnosed, previously untreated classical Hodgkin lymphoma. After peripheral blood was drawn into 8 mL Vacutainer Cell Preparation Tubes, PBMCs were isolated by centrifugation and then cryopreserved. Purified CD4+ and CD8+ fractions were generated only in cases for which an additional PBMC sample was available. Magnetically labelled cells were removed on LS columns in a quadroMACS separator, and the flow-through was collected as the purified fraction.

Worth noting for this clone: The antigen it binds to is not known. The record has no base qualities; no much larger clone is one base away.

Sample: CD4+ T cells from blood. The receptor's source is a human donor with classical Hodgkin lymphoma. The rearrangement combines TRBV5-1 with TRBJ2-5; 7 middle bases align to TRBD2. The sequenced DNA: TGCGCCAGCAGCGGGAGCGGGATACAAGAGACCCAGTACTTC. Its translation reads: CASSGSGIQETQYF. Here the CDR3 is joined to the reference TRBV5-1 and TRBJ2-5 genes, and the full variable domain is: KAGVTQTPRYLIKTRGQQVTLSCSPISGHRSVSWYQQTPGQGLQFLFEYFSETQRNKGNFPGRFSGRQFSNSRSEMNVSTLELGDSALYLCASSGSGIQETQYFGPGTRLLVL.